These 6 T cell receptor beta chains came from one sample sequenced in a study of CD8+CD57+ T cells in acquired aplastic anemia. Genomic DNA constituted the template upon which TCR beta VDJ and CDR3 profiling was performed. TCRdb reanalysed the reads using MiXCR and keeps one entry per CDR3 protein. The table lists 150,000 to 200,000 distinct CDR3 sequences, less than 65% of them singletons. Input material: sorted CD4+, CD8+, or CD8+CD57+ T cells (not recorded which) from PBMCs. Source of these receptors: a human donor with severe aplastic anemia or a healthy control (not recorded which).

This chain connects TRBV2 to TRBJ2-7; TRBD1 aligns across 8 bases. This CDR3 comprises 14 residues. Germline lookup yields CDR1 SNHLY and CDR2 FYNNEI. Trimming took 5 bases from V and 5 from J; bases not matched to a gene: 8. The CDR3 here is CASSFGTGGDEQYF. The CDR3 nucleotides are TGTGCCAGCAGTTTCGGGACAGGTGGCGACGAGCAGTACTTC.

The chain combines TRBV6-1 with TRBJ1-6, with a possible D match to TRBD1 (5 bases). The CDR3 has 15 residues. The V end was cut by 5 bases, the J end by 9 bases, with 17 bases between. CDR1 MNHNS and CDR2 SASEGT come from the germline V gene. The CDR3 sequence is CASSYFQGRSSPLHF. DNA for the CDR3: TGTGCCAGCAGTTACTTTCAGGGACGTAGTTCACCCCTCCACTTT.

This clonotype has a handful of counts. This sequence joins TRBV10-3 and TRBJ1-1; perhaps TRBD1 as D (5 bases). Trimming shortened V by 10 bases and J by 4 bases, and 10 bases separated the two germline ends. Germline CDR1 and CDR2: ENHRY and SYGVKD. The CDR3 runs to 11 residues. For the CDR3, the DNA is TGTGCCACCCAAGGGGTCACTGAAGCTTTCTTT. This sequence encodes CATQGVTEAFF.

In DNA form, the CDR3 reads TGTGCCAGCAGCACTCCGGGACGTCTTCTTCGTGGCTACACCTTC. This gives the protein CASSTPGRLLRGYTF. The genes are TRBV6-6 and TRBJ1-2, with a tentative D call TRBD1 (5 bases). Germline lookup yields CDR1 MNHNY and CDR2 SVGAGI (reference sequence). V lost 6 bases, J lost 7 bases, and 21 bases lay in between. This CDR3 has 15 residues.

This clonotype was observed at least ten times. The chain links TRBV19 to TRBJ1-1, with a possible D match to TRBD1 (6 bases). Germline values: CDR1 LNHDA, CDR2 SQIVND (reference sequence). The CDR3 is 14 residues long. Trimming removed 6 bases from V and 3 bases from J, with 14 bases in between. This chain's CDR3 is CASRLQGGDTEAFF. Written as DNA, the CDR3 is TGTGCCAGTAGGTTACAGGGAGGGGACACTGAAGCTTTCTTT.

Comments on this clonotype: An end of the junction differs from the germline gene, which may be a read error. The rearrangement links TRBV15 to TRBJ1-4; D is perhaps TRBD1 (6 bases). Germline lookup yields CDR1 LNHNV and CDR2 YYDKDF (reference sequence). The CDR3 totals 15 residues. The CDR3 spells CATSRDRSLNEKLFF. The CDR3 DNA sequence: TGTGCCACCAGCCGAGACAGGTCGCTAAATGAAAAACTGTTTTTT. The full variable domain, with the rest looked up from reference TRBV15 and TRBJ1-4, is DAMVIQNPRYQVTQFGKPVTLSCSQTLNHNVMYWYQQKSSQAPKLLFHYYDKDFNNEADTPDNFQSRRPNTSFCFLDIRSPGLGDTAMYLCATSRDRSLNEKLFFGSGTQLSVL.